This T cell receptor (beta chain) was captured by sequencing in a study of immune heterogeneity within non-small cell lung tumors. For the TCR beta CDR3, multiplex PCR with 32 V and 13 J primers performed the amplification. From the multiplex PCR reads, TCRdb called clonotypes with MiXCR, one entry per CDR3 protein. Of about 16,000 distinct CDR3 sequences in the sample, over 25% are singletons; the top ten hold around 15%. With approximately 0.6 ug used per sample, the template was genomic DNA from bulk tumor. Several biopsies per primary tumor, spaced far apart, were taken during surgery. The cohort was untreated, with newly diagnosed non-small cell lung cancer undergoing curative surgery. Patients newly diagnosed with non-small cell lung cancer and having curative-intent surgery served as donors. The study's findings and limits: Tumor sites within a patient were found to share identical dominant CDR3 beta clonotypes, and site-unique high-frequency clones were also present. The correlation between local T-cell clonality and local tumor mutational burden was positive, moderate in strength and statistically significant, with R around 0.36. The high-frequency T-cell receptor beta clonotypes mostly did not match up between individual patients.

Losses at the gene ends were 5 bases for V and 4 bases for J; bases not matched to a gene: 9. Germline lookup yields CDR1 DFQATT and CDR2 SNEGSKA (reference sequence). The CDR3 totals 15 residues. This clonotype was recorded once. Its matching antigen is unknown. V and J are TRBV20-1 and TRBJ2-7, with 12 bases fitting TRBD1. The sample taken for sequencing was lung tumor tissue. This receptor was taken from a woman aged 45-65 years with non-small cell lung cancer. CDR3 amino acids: CSAWTGTGGKYEQYF. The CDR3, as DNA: TGCAGTGCTTGGACCGGGACAGGGGGCAAATACGAGCAGTACTTC.